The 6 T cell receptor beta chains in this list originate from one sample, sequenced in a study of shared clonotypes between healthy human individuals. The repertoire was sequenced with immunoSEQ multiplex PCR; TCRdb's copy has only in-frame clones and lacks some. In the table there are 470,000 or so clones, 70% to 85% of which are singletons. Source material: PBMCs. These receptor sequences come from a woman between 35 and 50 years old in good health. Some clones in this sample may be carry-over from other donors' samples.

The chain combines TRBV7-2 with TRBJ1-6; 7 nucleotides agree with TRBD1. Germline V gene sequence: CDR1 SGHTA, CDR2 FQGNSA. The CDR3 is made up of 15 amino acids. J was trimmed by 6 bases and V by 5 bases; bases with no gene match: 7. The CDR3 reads CASSPGDRANSPLHF. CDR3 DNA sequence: TGTGCCAGCAGCCCCGGCGACAGGGCTAATTCACCCCTCCACTTT.

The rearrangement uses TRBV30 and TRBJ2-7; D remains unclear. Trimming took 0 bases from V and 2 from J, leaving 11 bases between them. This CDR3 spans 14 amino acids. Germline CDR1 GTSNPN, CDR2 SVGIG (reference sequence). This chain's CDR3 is CAWSVLGKTYEQYF. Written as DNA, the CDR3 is TGTGCCTGGAGTGTTTTAGGCAAGACCTACGAGCAGTACTTC.

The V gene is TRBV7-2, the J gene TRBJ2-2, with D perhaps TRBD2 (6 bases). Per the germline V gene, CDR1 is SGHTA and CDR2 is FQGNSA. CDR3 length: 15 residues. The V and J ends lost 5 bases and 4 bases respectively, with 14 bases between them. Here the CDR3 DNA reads TGTGCCAGCAGCCAGGGTGGGGGGACCACCGGGGAGCTGTTTTTT. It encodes CASSQGGGTTGELFF.

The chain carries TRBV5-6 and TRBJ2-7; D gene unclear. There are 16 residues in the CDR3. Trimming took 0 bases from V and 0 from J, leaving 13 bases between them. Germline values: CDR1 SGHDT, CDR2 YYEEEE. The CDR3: CASSLVSADSSYEQYF. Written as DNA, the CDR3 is TGTGCCAGCAGCTTGGTATCAGCAGATAGCTCCTACGAGCAGTACTTC.

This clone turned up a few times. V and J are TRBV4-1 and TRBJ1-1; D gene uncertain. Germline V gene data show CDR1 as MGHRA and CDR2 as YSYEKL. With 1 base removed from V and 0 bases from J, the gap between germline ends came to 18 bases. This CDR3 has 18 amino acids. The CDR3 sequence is CASSQGVGPGRMNTEAFF. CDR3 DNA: TGCGCCAGCAGCCAAGGGGTTGGTCCTGGGAGGATGAACACTGAAGCTTTCTTT.

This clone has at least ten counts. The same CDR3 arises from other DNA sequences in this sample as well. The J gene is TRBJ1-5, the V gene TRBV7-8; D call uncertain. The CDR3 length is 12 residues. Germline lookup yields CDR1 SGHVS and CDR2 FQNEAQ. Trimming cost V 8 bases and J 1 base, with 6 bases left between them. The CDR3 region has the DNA TGTGCCAGCGGGCGGAGCAATCAGCCCCAGCATTTT. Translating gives CASGRSNQPQHF.